The clone carrying this T cell receptor (beta chain) rates as medium-sized. The antigen remains unidentified. The data originate from a study of metastatic and nonmetastatic thyroid tumors. Study details: Repertoire comparison spanned blood and tumor or nodule tissue of malignant and benign thyroid patients.

No patient received treatment before thyroid surgery. In the authors' methods: Variation in CDR3 across clinicopathological groups served as the basis for constructing a distant-metastasis classifier in papillary thyroid cancer. TCRdb recomputed clones from the PCR reads via MiXCR. The V and J calls were determined by TCRdb, not by the authors. The sample has more than 7,000 clones, approximately 30% seen once. V shed 5 bases and J shed 7 bases, with 8 bases lying between them. Germline CDR1 is SEHNR and CDR2 is FQNEAQ (reference sequence). This CDR3 region has 11 residues. Broader study findings: It was reportedly found that TCR beta diversity was significantly higher in malignant thyroid tumors than in benign nodules, a difference seen in both blood and tumor samples.

This rearrangement joins TRBV7-9 to TRBJ1-1, with D hard to call. Sequencing was performed on adjacent normal tissue. This receptor was taken from a female donor with papillary thyroid cancer or a benign thyroid nodule (not recorded which). Some clones in this sample may be carry-over from other donors' samples. The CDR3 bases are TGTGCCAGCAGCCAACAGTTTGAAGCTTTCTTT. Translated, it gives CASSQQFEAFF. The variable domain in full, with the rest retrieved from reference TRBV7-9 and TRBJ1-1, is DTGVSQNPRHKITKRGQNVTFRCDPISEHNRLYWYRQTLGQGPEFLTYFQNEAQLEKSRLLSDRFSAERPKGSFSTLEIQRTEQGDSAMYLCASSQQFEAFFGQGTRLTVV.